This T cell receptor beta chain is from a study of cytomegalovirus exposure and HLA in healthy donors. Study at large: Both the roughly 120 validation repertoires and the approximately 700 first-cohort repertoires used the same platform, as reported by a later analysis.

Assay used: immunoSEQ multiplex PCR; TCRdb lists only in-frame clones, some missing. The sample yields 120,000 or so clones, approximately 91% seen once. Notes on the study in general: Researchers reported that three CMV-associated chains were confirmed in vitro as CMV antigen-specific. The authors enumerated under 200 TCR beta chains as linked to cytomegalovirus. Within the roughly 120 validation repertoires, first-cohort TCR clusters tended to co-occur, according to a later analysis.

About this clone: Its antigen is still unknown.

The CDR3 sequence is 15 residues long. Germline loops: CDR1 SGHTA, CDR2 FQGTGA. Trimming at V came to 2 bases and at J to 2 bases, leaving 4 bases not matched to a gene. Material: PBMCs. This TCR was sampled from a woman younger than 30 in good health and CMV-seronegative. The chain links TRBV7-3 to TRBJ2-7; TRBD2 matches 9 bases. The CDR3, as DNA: TGTGCCAGCAGCTTAGGGGCGGGAGGGGCCTACGAGCAGTACTTC. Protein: CASSLGAGGAYEQYF.